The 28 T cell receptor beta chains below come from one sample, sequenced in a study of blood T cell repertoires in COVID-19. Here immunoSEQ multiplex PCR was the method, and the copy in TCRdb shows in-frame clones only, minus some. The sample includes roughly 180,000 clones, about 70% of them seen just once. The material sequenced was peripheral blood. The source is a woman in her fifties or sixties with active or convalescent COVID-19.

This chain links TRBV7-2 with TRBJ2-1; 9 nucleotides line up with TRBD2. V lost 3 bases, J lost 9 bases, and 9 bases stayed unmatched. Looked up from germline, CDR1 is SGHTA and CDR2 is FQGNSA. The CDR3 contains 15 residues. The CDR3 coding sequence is TGTGCCAGCAGCTTTATGCCGCGGGGGGGCCTTGAGCAGTTCTTC. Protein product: CASSFMPRGGLEQFF.

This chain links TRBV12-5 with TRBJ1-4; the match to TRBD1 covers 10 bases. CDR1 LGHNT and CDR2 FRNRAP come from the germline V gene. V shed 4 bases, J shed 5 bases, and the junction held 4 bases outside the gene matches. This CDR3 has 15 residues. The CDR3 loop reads CASGSGDRGNEKLFF. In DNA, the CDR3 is TGTGCTAGTGGTTCCGGGGACAGGGGAAATGAAAAACTGTTTTTT.

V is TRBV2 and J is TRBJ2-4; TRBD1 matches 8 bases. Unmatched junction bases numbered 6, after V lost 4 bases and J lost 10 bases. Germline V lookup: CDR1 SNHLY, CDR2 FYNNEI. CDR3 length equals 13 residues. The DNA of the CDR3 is TGTGCCAGCAGTGGACAGGGGTCAGGGATTCAGTACTTC. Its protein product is CASSGQGSGIQYF. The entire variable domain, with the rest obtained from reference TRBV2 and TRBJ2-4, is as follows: EPEVTQTPSHQVTQMGQEVILRCVPISNHLYFYWYRQILGQKVEFLVSFYNNEISEKSEIFDDQFSVERPDGSNFTLKIRSTKLEDSAMYFCASSGQGSGIQYFGAGTRLSVL.

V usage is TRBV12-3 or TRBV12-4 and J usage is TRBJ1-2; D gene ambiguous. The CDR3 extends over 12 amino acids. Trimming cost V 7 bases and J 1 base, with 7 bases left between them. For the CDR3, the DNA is TGTGCCAGCACCCAGGATAACTATGGCTACACCTTC. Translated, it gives CASTQDNYGYTF.

The CDR3 reads CARDTPWRDRLTSYGYTF. CDR3 bases: TGTGCCAGGGATACACCCTGGCGGGACAGACTTACCTCCTATGGCTACACCTTC. This chain joins TRBV6-4 and TRBJ1-2; 7 bases map to TRBD1. V trimming: 9 bases; J trimming: 4 bases; junction bases outside the gene matches: 23. This CDR3 contains 18 residues. Looked up from germline, CDR1 is MRHNA and CDR2 is SNTAGT.

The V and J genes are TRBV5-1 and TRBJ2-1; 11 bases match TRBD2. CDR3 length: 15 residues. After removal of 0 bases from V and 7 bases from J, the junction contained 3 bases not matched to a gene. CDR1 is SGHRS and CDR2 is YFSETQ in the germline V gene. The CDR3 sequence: CASSLVAGGQNEQFF. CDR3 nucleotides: TGCGCCAGCAGCTTGGTAGCGGGAGGGCAGAATGAGCAGTTCTTC. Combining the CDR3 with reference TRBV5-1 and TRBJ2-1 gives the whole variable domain KAGVTQTPRYLIKTRGQQVTLSCSPISGHRSVSWYQQTPGQGLQFLFEYFSETQRNKGNFPGRFSGRQFSNSRSEMNVSTLELGDSALYLCASSLVAGGQNEQFFGPGTRLTVL.

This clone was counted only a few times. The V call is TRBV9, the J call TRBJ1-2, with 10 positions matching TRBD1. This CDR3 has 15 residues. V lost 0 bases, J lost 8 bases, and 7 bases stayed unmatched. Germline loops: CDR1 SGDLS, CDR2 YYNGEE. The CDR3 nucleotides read TGTGCCAGCAGCGTAGAGGCGGGGACAGGGGAAGGCTACACCTTC. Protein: CASSVEAGTGEGYTF. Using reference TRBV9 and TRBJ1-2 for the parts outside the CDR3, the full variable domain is DSGVTQTPKHLITATGQRVTLRCSPRSGDLSVYWYQQSLDQGLQFLIQYYNGEERAKGNILERFSAQQFPDLHSELNLSSLELGDSALYFCASSVEAGTGEGYTFGSGTRLTVV.

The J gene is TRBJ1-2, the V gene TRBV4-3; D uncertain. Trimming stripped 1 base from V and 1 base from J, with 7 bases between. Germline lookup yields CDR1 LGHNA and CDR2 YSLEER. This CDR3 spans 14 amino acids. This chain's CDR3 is CASSQVVRNYGYTF. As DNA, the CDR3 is TGCGCCAGCAGCCAAGTCGTGCGTAACTATGGCTACACCTTC.

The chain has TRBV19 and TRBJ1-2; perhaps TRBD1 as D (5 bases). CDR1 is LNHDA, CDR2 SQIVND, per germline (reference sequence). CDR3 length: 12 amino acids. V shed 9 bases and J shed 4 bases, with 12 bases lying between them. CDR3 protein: CASRDSGYGYTF. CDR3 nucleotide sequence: TGTGCCAGCAGGGACTCGGGCTATGGCTACACCTTC.

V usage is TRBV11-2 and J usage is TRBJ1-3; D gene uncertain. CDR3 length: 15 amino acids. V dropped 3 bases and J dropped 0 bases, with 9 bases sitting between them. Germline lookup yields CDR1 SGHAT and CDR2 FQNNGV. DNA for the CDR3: TGTGCCAGCAGCTTGACTAGCAGCTCTGGAAACACCATATATTTT. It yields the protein CASSLTSSSGNTIYF.

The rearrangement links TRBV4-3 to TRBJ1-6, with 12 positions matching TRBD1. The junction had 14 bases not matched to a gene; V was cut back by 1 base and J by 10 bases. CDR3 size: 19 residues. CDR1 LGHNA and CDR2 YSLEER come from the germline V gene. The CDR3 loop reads CASSQAVFHGTGGISPLHF. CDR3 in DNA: TGCGCCAGCAGCCAAGCCGTCTTTCACGGGACAGGGGGCATCTCACCCCTCCACTTT.

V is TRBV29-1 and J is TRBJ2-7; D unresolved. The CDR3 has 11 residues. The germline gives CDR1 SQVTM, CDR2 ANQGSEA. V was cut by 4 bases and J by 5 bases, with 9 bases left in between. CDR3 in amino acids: CSVAGSDEQYF. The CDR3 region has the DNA TGCAGCGTTGCCGGTTCCGACGAGCAGTACTTC.

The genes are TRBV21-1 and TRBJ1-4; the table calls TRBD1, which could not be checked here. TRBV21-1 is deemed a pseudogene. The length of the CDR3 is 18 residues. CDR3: CASSNKHDRVITNEKLFF. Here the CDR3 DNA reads TGTGCCAGCAGCAATAAGCACGACAGGGTCATAACTAATGAAAAACTGTTTTTT.

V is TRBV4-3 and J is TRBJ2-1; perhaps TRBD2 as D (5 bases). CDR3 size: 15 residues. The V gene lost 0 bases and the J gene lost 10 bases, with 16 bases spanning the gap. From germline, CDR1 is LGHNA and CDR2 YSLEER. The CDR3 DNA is TGCGCCAGCAGCCAAGATAGGGCGGACGGGGTGGAGCAGTTCTTC. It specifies CASSQDRADGVEQFF.

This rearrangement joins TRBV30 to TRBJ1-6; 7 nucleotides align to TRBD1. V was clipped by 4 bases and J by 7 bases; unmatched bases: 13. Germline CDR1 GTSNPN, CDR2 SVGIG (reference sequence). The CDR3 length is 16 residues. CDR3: CAWNLHETGPNSPLHF. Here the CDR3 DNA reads TGTGCCTGGAACCTCCACGAGACAGGGCCAAATTCACCCCTCCACTTT.

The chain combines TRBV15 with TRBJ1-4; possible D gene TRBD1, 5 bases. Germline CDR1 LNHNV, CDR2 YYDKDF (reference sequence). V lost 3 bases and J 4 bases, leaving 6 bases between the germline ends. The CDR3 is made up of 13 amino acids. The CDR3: CATSSRGNEKLFF. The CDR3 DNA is TGTGCCACCAGCAGTAGGGGTAATGAAAAACTGTTTTTT.

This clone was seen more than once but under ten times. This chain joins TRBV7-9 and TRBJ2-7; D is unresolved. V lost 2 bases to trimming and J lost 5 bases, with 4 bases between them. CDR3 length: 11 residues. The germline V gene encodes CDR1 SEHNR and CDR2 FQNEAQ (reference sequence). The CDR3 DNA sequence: TGTGCCAGCAGCTTAAGAGACGAGCAGTACTTC. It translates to CASSLRDEQYF.

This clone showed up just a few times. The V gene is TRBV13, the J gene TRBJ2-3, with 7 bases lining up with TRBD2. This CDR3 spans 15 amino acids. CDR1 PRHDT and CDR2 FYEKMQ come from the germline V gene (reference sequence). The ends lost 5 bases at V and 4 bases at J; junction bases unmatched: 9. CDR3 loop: CASSRWEGVADTQYF. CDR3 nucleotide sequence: TGTGCCAGCAGCCGTTGGGAGGGCGTCGCAGATACGCAGTATTTT.

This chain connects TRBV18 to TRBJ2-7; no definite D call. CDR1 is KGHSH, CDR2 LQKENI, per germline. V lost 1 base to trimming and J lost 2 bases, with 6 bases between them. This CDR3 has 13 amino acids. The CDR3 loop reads CASSPRATYEQYF. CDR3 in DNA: TGTGCCAGCTCACCACGGGCAACCTACGAGCAGTACTTC.

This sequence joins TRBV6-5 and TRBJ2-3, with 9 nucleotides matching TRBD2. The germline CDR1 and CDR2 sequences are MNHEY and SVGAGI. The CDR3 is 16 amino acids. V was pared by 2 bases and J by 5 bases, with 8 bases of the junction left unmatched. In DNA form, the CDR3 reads TGTGCCAGCAGTTACCGCGGGGGGGCCCGAGAAGATACGCAGTATTTT. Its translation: CASSYRGGAREDTQYF.

CDR3 loop: CASSLASVGNTIYF. For the CDR3, the DNA is TGTGCCAGCAGCTTAGCGTCCGTTGGAAACACCATATATTTT. The J gene is TRBJ1-3, the V gene TRBV7-2; the D is unclear. The CDR3 contains 14 residues. V was pared by 0 bases and J by 3 bases, with 6 bases between. Germline CDR1 is SGHTA and CDR2 is FQGNSA.

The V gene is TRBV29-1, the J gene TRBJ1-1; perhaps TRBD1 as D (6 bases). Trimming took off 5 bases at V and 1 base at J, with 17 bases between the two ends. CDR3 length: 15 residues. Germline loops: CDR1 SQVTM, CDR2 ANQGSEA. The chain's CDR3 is CSVLGRGKANTEAFF. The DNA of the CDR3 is TGCAGCGTTCTGGGGAGGGGGAAAGCGAACACTGAAGCTTTCTTT.

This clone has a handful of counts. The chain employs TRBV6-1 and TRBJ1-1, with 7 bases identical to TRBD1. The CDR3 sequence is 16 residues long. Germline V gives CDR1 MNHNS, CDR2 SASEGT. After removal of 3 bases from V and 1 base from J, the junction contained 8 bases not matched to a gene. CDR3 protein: CASSEGTDKPNTEAFF. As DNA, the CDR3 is TGTGCCAGCAGTGAGGGGACAGACAAACCGAACACTGAAGCTTTCTTT.

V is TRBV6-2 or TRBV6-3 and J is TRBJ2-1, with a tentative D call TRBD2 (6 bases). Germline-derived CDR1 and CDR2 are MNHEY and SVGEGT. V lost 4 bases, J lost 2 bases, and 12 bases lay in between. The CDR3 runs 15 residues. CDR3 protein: CASSWEGGAYNEQFF. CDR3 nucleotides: TGTGCCAGCAGTTGGGAAGGCGGGGCCTACAATGAGCAGTTCTTC.

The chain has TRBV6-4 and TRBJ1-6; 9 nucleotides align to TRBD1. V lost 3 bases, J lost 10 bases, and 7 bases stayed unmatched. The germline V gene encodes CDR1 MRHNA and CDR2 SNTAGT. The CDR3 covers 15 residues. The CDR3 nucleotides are TGTGCCAGCAGTGAGGCGGGACAGGGCCGCTCACCCCTCCACTTT. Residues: CASSEAGQGRSPLHF.

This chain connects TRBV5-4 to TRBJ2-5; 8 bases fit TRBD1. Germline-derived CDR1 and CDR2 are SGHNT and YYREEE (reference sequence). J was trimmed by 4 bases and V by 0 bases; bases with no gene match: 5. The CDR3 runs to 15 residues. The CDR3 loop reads CASSLVAGGGETQYF. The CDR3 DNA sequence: TGTGCCAGCAGCTTGGTGGCAGGGGGCGGAGAGACCCAGTACTTC.

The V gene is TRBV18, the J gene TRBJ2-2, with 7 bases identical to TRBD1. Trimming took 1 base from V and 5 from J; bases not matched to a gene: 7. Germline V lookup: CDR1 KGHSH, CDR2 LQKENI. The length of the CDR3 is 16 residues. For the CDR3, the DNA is TGTGCCAGCTCACCACTAGAGGGGGCCAGAACCGGGGAGCTGTTTTTT. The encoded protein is CASSPLEGARTGELFF.

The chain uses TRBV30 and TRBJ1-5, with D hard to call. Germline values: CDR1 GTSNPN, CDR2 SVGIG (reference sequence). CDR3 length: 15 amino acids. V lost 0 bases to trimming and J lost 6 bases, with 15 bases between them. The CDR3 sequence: CAWSVLSGFGQPQHF. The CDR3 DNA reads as TGTGCCTGGAGTGTATTATCGGGATTCGGTCAGCCCCAGCATTTT.